This entry is about one TCR beta chain. It has no known antigen specificity. No base quality information exists; no much larger clone differs at one position. The sample's treatment or condition, from its label and the paper: roughly ten-day PBMC culture with coronavirus spike peptide pools or control peptides (ViraFEST assay). The ViraFEST assay was used in the study, in which antigen-specific T cells were expanded with peptide pools and expanded clonotypes were subsequently identified by TCR sequencing. The convalescent patients' positive SARS-CoV-2 PCR tests fell between March and December 2020, which was before the Alpha, Beta and Delta variants emerged in the United States. Approximately 1.8 million PBMCs per well were cultured in IMDM with roughly 5.5% human AB serum and 9 to 10 IU/ml IL-2, plus 10 ug/ml peptide pools. Half of the culture medium was replaced with fresh IL-2-containing medium on days 3 and 7. After nine to eleven days of culture, CD4+ T cells were isolated by negative selection with the EasySep CD4+ T cell isolation kit. Ficoll-Paque Plus gradient centrifugation was used to isolate PBMCs from whole blood, and the isolated PBMCs were then either used fresh or cryopreserved at -140C. Triplicate wells were generally used for each culture condition.

The library came from PCR. DNA from cultured CD4+ T cells was subjected to TCR sequencing with the Oncomine TCR Beta short-read assay at the Johns Hopkins FTIC core. The QIAamp micro DNA kit was used to extract genomic DNA from the cultured CD4+ T cells. Oncomine TCR Beta libraries made from cultured CD4+ T cells were pooled using unique dual indexes and sequenced on an Illumina iSeq 100. In the original analysis: Non-productive sequences were removed, and CDR3s that did not start with C, did not end with F or W, or were shorter than 7 amino acids were discarded. The MANAFEST web application identified antigen-specific clonotypes by comparing peptide-stimulated wells against reference wells and other culture wells. Positive clones required FDR below 0.05, an odds ratio above 5, and productive frequency above 0.1% in at least two of three replicate wells. A clonotype was classed as cross-reactive if the clonotype showed significant expansion both in SARS-CoV-2 spike wells and in at least one common cold coronavirus spike condition. Levenshtein distances (stringdist) and unrooted phylogenetic trees (ape) in R version 3.6.1 were used to assess CDR3 homology. The raw public reads went through TCRdb reprocessing: fastp at Q25, MiXCR clone calling, in-frame beta chains kept. Records with the same CDR3 protein are collapsed into one entry carrying the most frequent genes and DNA. These V and J calls are TCRdb output, not the study's own analysis. Recorded for this sample are under 20,000 distinct CDR3 sequences; 46% of them occurred a single time. The ten largest make up less than 3.5% of the sample.

The source of the sample is a study of vaccination and CD4 T cells after COVID-19 (dated by TCRdb to between 2021 and 2022). The study in broad terms: Every convalescent patient had a positive nasal swab PCR test for SARS-CoV-2, with mild disease in several patients and severe disease in one. Six males and four females were included in the convalescent cohort, with two Hispanic individuals, seven Caucasians, two Asians and one multiracial person represented. Two doses of either the Pfizer-BioNTech BNT162b2 vaccine (n=8) or the Moderna mRNA-1273 vaccine (n=2) were administered to participants. Post-COVID blood samples were collected from convalescent patients a median of around 96 days after diagnosis, with a range of about 30 to 161 days. Post-vaccine blood samples were obtained a median of approximately 74 days after the second vaccine dose, with a range of about 13 to 241 days. For stimulating the cultures, overlapping spike peptide pools were used, derived from SARS-CoV-2 as well as from the common cold coronaviruses HCoV-NL63, HCoV-OC43 and HCoV-229E. In control cultures, a CEFX viral epitope pool was used as positive control, an HIV-1 Nef peptide pool was used as negative control, or no peptide was added. The spike-specific CD4+ TCR repertoire was compared before and after mRNA vaccination in about nine COVID-19 convalescent patients and a handful of infection-naive healthy vaccine recipients. Broader findings and caveats from the paper: Among the post-vaccine SARS-CoV-2-reactive clones in convalescent patients, a median approximately 90% showed up only after vaccination, which suggests vaccine-specific priming. The study included relatively few convalescent patients and did not analyze early timepoints after natural infection. The median number of SARS-CoV-2-reactive clonotypes rose from 20 to 25 after infection to a few dozen after vaccination, but the change was not significant. Of the vaccine-specific clones in convalescent patients, 304 of 307, or nearly all, reacted only to SARS-CoV-2 spike and did not cross-react with common cold coronaviruses.

Spanning cysteine to phenylalanine, the CDR3 consists of 14 amino acids. Here the CDR3 DNA is all that survives: 42 bases in frame from base 1. The germline V gene gives CDR1 as SGHNT and CDR2 as YENEEA. V drops 5 bases and J drops 1 base, leaving 10 bases in between. The chain couples TRBV11-3 to TRBJ2-3; TRBD1 is a possible D gene, resting on 6 matching bases. This receptor was obtained from a human donor who had recovered from COVID-19. The sample was CD4+ T cells from blood, cultured in vitro, taken after SARS-CoV-2 vaccination. The sequenced DNA: TGTGCCAGCAGCCCCCACAGGGGCACAGATACGCAGTATTTT. Its coded protein is CASSPHRGTDTQYF. The variable domain in full, with residues beyond the CDR3 obtained from the reference TRBV11-3 and TRBJ2-3 genes, is EAGVVQSPRYKIIEKKQPVAFWCNPISGHNTLYWYLQNLGQGPELLIRYENEEAVDDSQLPKDRFSAERLKGVDSTLKIQPAELGDSAVYLCASSPHRGTDTQYFGPGTRLTVL.